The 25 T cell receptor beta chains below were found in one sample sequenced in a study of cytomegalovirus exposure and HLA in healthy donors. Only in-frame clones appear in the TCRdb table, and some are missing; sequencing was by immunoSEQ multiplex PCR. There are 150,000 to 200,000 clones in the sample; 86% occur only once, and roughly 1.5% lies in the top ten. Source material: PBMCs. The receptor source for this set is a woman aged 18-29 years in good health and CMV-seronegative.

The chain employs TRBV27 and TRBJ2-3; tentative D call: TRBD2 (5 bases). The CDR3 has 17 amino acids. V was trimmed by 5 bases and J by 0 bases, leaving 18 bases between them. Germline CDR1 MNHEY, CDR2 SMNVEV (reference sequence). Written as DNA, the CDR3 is TGTGCCAGCAGTACTATCCGACTATCGTCTAGCACAGATACGCAGTATTTT. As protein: CASSTIRLSSSTDTQYF.

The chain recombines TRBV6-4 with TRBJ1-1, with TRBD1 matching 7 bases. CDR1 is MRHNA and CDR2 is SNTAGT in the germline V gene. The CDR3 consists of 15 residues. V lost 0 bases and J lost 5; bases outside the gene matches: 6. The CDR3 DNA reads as TGTGCCAGCAGTGACTCGCCGACAGGGAGGACTGAAGCTTTCTTT. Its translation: CASSDSPTGRTEAFF.

CDR3 DNA: TGTGCCAGCAGCTTAGATCCAGGCTATGGCTACACCTTC. This translates into CASSLDPGYGYTF. The chain carries TRBV7-2 and TRBJ1-2; D is uncertain. Germline V gives CDR1 SGHTA, CDR2 FQGNSA. Deletions cut 1 base from V and 4 bases from J, with 7 bases between. The CDR3 runs to 13 residues.

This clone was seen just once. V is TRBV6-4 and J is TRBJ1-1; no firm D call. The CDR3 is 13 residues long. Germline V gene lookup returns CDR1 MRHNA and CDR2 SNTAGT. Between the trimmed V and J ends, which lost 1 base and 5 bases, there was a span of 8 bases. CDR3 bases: TGTGCCAGCAGTGACTGGGCGGGGACTGAAGCTTTCTTT. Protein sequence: CASSDWAGTEAFF.

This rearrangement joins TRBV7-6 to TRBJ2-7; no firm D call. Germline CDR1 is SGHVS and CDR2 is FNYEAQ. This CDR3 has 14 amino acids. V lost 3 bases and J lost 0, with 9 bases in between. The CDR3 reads CASSFGRSSYEQYF. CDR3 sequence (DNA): TGTGCCAGCAGCTTCGGTCGAAGCTCCTACGAGCAGTACTTC.

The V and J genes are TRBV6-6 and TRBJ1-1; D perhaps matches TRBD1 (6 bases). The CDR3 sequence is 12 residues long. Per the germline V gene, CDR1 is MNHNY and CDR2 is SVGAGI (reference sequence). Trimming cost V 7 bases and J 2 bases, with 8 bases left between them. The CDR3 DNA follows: TGTGCCAGCATACAGGGTAACACTGAAGCTTTCTTT. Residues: CASIQGNTEAFF.

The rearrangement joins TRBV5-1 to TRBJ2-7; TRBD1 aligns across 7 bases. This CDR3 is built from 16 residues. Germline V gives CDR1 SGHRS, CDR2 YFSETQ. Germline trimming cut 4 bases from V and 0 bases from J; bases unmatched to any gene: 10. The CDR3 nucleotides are TGCGCCAGCAGCCCATTTGCCGGGACAGACTCCTACGAGCAGTACTTC. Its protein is CASSPFAGTDSYEQYF.

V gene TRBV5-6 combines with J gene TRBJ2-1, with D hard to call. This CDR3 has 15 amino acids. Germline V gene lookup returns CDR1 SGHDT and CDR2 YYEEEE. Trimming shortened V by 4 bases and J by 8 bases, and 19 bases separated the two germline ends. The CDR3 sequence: CASSRPGGVFHEQFF. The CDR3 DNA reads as TGTGCCAGCAGCCGCCCGGGTGGAGTTTTCCATGAGCAGTTCTTC. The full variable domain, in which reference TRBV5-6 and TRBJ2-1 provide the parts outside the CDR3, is DAGVTQSPTHLIKTRGQQVTLRCSPKSGHDTVSWYQQALGQGPQFIFQYYEEEERQRGNFPDRFSGHQFPNYSSELNVNALLLGDSALYLCASSRPGGVFHEQFFGPGTRLTVL.

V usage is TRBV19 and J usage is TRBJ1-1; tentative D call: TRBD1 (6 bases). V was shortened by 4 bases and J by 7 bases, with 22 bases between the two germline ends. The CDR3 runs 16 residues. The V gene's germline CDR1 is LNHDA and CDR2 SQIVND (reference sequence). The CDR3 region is CASSTPGHRRRSEAFF. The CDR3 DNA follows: TGTGCCAGTAGTACACCGGGACACCGAAGAAGGAGTGAAGCTTTCTTT.

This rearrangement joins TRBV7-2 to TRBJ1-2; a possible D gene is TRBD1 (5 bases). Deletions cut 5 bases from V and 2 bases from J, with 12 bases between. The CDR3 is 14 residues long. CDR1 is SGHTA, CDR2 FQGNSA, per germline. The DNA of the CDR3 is TGTGCCAGCAGCCCACAGGCCTTAAACTATGGCTACACCTTC. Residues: CASSPQALNYGYTF.

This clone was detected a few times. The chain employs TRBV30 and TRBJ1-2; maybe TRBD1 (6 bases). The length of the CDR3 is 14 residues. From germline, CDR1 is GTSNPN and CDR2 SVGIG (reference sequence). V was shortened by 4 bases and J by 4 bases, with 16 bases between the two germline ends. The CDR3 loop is CAWISQGPGYGYTF. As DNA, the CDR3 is TGTGCCTGGATATCGCAGGGGCCAGGCTATGGCTACACCTTC.

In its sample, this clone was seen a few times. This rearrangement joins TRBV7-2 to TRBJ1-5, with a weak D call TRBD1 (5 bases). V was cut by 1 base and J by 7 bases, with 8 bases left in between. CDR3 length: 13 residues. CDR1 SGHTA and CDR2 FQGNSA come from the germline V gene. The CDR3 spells CASSLEGRQPQHF. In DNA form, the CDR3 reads TGTGCCAGCAGCTTAGAGGGGCGACAGCCCCAGCATTTT.

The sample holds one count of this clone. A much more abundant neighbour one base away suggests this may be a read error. The CDR3 region is CASSSGDTGELFF. The DNA for the CDR3 is TGTGCCAGCAGTAGCGGGGACACCGGGGAGCTGTTTTTT. The chain is built from TRBV6-1 and TRBJ2-2; 7 bases are a match to TRBD2. The CDR3 spans 13 residues. CDR1 and CDR2 (germline): MNHNS, SASEGT. J was trimmed by 3 bases and V by 5 bases; bases with no gene match: 0.

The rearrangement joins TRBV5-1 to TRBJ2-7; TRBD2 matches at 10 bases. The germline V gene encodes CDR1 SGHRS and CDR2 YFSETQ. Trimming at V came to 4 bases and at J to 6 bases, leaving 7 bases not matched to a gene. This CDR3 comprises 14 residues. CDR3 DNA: TGCGCCAGCAGCCTAGGACTAGCGGAAAGCGAGCAGTACTTC. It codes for CASSLGLAESEQYF.

CDR3 region: CAWKATGAGGGFSYNEQFF. For the CDR3, the DNA is TGTGCCTGGAAGGCCACAGGGGCGGGCGGGGGGTTCTCCTACAATGAGCAGTTCTTC. The chain joins TRBV30 to TRBJ2-1, with D maybe TRBD2 (8 bases). Germline assignment: CDR1 GTSNPN and CDR2 SVGIG (reference sequence). Trimming took 4 bases from V and 0 from J, leaving 25 bases between them. The CDR3 has 19 residues.

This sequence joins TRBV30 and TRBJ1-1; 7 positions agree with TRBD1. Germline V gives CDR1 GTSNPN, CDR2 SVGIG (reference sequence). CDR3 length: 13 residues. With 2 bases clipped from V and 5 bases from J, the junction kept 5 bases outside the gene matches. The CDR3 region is CAWSKGALTEAFF. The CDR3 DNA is TGTGCCTGGAGTAAGGGGGCGCTTACTGAAGCTTTCTTT.

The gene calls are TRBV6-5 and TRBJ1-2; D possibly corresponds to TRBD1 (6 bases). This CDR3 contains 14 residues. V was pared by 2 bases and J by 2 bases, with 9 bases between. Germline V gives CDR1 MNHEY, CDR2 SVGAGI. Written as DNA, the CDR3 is TGTGCCAGCAGTTACCACCAGGGGAACTATGGCTACACCTTC. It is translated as CASSYHQGNYGYTF.

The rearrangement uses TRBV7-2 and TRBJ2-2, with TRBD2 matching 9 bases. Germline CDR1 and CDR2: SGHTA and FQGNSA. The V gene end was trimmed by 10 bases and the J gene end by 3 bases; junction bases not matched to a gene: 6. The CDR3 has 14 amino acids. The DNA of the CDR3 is TGTGCCAAGAGCGGGGGGACCTACACCGGGGAGCTGTTTTTT. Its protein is CAKSGGTYTGELFF.

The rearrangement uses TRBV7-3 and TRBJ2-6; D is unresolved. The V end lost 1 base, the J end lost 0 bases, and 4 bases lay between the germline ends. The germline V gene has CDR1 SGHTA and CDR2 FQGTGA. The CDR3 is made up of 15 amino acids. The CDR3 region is CASSLINSGANVLTF. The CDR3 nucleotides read TGTGCCAGCAGCTTAATTAACTCTGGGGCCAACGTCCTGACTTTC.

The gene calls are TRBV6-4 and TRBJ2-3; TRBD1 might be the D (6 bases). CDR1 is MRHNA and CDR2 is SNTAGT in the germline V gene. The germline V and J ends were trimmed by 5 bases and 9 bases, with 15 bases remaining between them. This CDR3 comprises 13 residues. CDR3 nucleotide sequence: TGTGCCAGCAGTCTCAGGGGCGAGGGGACGCAGTATTTT. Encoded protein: CASSLRGEGTQYF.

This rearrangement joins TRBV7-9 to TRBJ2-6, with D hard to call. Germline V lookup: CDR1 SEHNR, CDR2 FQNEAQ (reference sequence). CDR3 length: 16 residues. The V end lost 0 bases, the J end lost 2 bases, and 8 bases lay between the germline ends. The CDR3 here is CASSLAQSPGANVLTF. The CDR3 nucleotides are TGTGCCAGCAGCTTAGCTCAGTCCCCTGGGGCCAACGTCCTGACTTTC.

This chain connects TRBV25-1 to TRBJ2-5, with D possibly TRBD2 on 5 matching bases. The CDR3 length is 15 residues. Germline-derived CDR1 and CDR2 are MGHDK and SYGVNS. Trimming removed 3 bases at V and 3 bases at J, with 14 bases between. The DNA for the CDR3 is TGTGCCAGCAGTGAGAAACTAGAGACCGAAGAGACCCAGTACTTC. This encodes CASSEKLETEETQYF.

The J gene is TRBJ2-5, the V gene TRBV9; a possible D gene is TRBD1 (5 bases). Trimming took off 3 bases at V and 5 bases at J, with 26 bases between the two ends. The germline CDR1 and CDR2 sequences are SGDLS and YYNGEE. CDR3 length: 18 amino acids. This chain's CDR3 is CASSAALRVWGAEETQYF. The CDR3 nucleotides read TGTGCCAGCAGCGCCGCCTTAAGGGTCTGGGGCGCTGAGGAGACCCAGTACTTC.

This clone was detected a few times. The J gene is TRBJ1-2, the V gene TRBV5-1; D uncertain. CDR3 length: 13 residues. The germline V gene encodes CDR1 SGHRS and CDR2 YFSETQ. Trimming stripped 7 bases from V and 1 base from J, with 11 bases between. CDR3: CASYEGNNYGYTF. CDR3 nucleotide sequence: TGCGCCAGCTACGAGGGAAATAACTATGGCTACACCTTC.

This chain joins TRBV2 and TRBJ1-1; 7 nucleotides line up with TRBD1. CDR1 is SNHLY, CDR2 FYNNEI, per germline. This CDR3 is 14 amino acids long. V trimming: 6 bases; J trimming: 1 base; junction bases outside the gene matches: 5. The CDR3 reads CASSVRTGNTEAFF. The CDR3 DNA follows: TGTGCCAGCAGCGTTCGGACAGGGAACACTGAAGCTTTCTTT.